The clone carrying this T cell receptor (beta chain) occurred once. The CDR3 runs to 15 residues. V lost 1 base to trimming and J lost 2 bases; unmatched junction nucleotides: 2. Per germline, CDR1 MNHNS and CDR2 SASEGT. The sample is drawn from a study of Ad26.COV2.S vaccination and SARS-CoV-2 variants. Assay used: immunoSEQ multiplex PCR; TCRdb lists only in-frame clones, some missing. The table has some 500,000 clones, roughly 89% seen once. Specified treatment: some 20 received Ad26.COV2.S at low or high dose, single or two shots; about 5 received placebo; per-sample allocation not given. On day 63 after the first injection, vaccine and placebo recipients gave samples.

The chain links TRBV6-1 to TRBJ2-7; 10 nucleotides align to TRBD1. The sequence came from a person between 18 and 60 years old who received the Ad26.COV2.S COVID-19 vaccine or a placebo. Source: peripheral blood, taken in a trial of Ad26.COV2.S vaccine versus placebo. CDR3 sequence: CASSEGGQGTYEQYF. CDR3 in DNA: TGTGCCAGCAGTGAAGGGGGACAGGGGACCTACGAGCAGTACTTC.